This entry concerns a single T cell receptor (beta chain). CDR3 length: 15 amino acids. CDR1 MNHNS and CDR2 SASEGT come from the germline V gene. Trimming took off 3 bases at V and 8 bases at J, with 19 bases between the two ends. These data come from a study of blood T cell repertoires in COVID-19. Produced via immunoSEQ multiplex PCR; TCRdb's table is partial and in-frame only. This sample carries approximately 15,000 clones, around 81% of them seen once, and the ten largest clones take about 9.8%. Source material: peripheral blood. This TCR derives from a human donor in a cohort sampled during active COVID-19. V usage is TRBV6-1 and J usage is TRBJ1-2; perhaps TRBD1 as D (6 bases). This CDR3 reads CASSEGWGQVGGYTF. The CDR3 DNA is TGTGCCAGCAGTGAGGGATGGGGGCAGGTTGGCGGCTACACCTTC.